This TCR beta chain was profiled in a study of CD8 T cells in Susac syndrome. About the research overall: Within the sequenced Susac syndrome patient group, 5 or 6 exhibited active disease and about eight were in remission.

Germline V gives CDR1 SGDLS, CDR2 YYNGEE. The CDR3 consists of 15 residues. Germline trimming cut 2 bases from V and 5 bases from J; bases unmatched to any gene: 6. After extraction with the RNeasy kit, 0.5 to 1 ug of the RNA was reverse transcribed using random hexamers. It was immunoSEQ multiplex PCR that amplified TCR beta CDR3 across 54 Vbeta and 13 Jbeta. TCRdb reanalysed the immunoSEQ multiplex PCR reads using MiXCR and keeps one entry per CDR3 protein. The data show some 130,000 distinct CDR3 sequences, just under 95% seen once. Sequencing was performed on CD8+ T cells from PBMCs. The genes are TRBV9 and TRBJ2-7; 11 bases fit TRBD2. This sequence was found in a human donor with Susac syndrome. The CDR3 nucleotides read TGTGCCAGCAGCGTTACCGGGACTAGCGGAAACGAGCAGTACTTC. Translating gives CASSVTGTSGNEQYF.